This is a list of T cell receptor beta chains from one sample in a study of siplizumab effects on memory and regulatory T cells. The data were produced by immunoSEQ multiplex PCR, yet TCRdb's version contains in-frame clones alone and is incomplete. The table lists 62,000 or so clones, roughly 83% of them singletons. The specimen was memory CD4+ T cells sorted from blood. All receptors come from a human donor in good health. Each CDR3 is given with its conserved first and last residue. Each record gives: D gene, V gene, clone size, J gene, CDR3 protein, CDR3 DNA. D genes are given only for firm matches. A clone size is listed for some rows: how often the clone was seen (once, few, many), or a class if it is expanded.

NA	TRBV4-2	NA	TRBJ2-2	CASSQRTGANTGELFF	TGTGCCAGCAGCCAAAGAACTGGGGCAAACACCGGGGAGCTGTTTTTT
NA	TRBV6-4	once	TRBJ1-2	CASRRAPSLGYGYTF	TGTGCCAGCAGGAGGGCCCCATCCCTGGGCTATGGCTACACCTTC
NA	TRBV11-2	NA	TRBJ1-2	CASSLIGFNYGYTF	TGTGCCAGCAGCTTAATAGGGTTTAACTATGGCTACACCTTC
NA	TRBV2	NA	TRBJ2-6	CASRGAGANVLTF	TGTGCCTCCCGCGGCGCTGGGGCCAACGTCCTGACTTTC
NA	TRBV30	NA	TRBJ1-5	CAWSVSLVTAENQPQHF	TGTGCCTGGAGTGTATCCCTCGTGACTGCGGAAAATCAGCCCCAGCATTTT
NA	TRBV29-1	once	TRBJ2-5	CSVDGQGQKTQYF	TGCAGCGTTGATGGGCAGGGTCAAAAGACCCAGTACTTC
NA	TRBV4-1	few	TRBJ2-3	CASSPQVGGDTQYF	TGCGCCAGCAGCCCGCAGGTCGGGGGAGATACGCAGTATTTT
NA	TRBV4-2	NA	TRBJ1-5	CASSQDQVGRGQPQHF	TGTGCCAGCAGCCAAGATCAGGTGGGGAGGGGGCAGCCCCAGCATTTT
NA	TRBV30	NA	TRBJ1-2	CAWMRGAPGYTF	TGTGCCTGGATGCGAGGGGCGCCTGGCTACACCTTC
NA	TRBV11-1	NA	TRBJ2-2	CASSTGPTGELFF	TGTGCCAGCAGCACCGGTCCCACCGGGGAGCTGTTTTTT
TRBD1	TRBV27	NA	TRBJ2-2	CASSPQGAWAGELFF	TGTGCCAGCAGTCCACAGGGGGCATGGGCCGGGGAGCTGTTTTTT
NA	TRBV6-1	NA	TRBJ2-3	CASSEIRASTDTQYF	TGTGCCAGCAGTGAAATAAGGGCCAGCACAGATACGCAGTATTTT
TRBD2	TRBV5-6	NA	TRBJ2-3	CASSERSGADTQYF	TGTGCCAGCAGCGAAAGAAGCGGGGCAGATACGCAGTATTTT
TRBD2	TRBV5-4	NA	TRBJ2-1	CASSLGGSGGDYNEQFF	TGTGCCAGCAGCTTGGGGGGAAGCGGGGGCGACTACAATGAGCAGTTCTTC
NA	TRBV15	NA	TRBJ2-1	CATSRERQGQFF	TGTGCCACCAGCAGAGAAAGGCAGGGGCAGTTCTTC
TRBD1	TRBV5-4	NA	TRBJ2-1	CARGIYTGGVYNEQFF	TGTGCCAGAGGCATCTATACAGGGGGCGTCTACAATGAGCAGTTCTTC
NA	TRBV6-4	NA	TRBJ1-4	CASSDSWAGDEKLFF	TGTGCCAGCAGTGACTCGTGGGCGGGAGATGAAAAACTGTTTTTT
NA	TRBV11-2	NA	TRBJ2-1	CASSLDLANEQFF	TGTGCCAGCAGCTTAGATTTAGCGAATGAGCAGTTCTTC